This T cell receptor (beta chain) was found in a study of blood T cells in healthy people across ages. Study as a whole: Template switching captured about one barcoded beta molecule per two T cells. Regarding the study as a whole: TCR beta diversity correlated strongly with naive T cell percentage. Diversity was estimated from one million T cells, and these estimates were considered underestimates.

With V trimmed by 3 bases and J by 1 base, 2 bases remained unmatched. Per the germline V gene, CDR1 is PRHDT and CDR2 is FYEKMQ (reference sequence). The CDR3 totals 16 residues. Samples had at least 6.5 million PBMCs isolated from them. A note on this clonotype: The antigen remains undetermined.

The second PCR ran about 6 to 12 cycles with a sample-barcoded 5' primer and J-beta primers. TCRdb analysed the 5' RACE reads with MiXCR anew, one entry per CDR3 protein. The top ten clones hold about 30% of a sample with about 780,000 distinct CDR3 sequences, roughly 60% of them seen once. This sequence was found in a man aged 25-40 years in good health. Material for sequencing was blood. This chain links TRBV13 with TRBJ2-1, with 11 positions matching TRBD2. CDR3 amino acids: CASSFRLAGSYNEQFF. As DNA, the CDR3 is TGTGCCAGCAGCTTTCGACTAGCGGGATCCTACAATGAGCAGTTCTTC.